Included here is one T cell receptor (beta chain) sequence, with context. No cognate antigen has been identified for it. No per-base quality is available; no much larger clone lies one base away. TCRbeta CDR3 regions were amplified from genomic DNA by means of the immunoSEQ Assay, a bias-controlled multiplex PCR. The paper's data handling went like this. Nucleated cell counts per sample were estimated from amplification of reference gene primers within the assay. To quantify the absolute abundance of each unique TCRbeta CDR3 rearrangement, sequence reads were collapsed and filtered. For each sample, productive Simpson clonality was calculated as the square root of Simpson's diversity index across productive rearrangements. TCRdb holds this immuneACCESS table with in-frame rearrangements only. Some clones are missing; in checked studies, unresolved V genes explain under half, and the rest has no known cause. V, J and clone size are those of that table, while D and trimming were read from the DNA. This sample comprises about 180,000 clones, 70% to 90% of them detected only once. The ten largest account for more than 7.5% of the sample.

The data originate from a study of blood T cell repertoires in COVID-19 (dated by TCRdb to about 2020). Study-wide context: The collaborator samples originated in the United States, Italy and Spain and spanned the acute and convalescent phases of COVID-19. Samples were obtained from the ongoing ImmuneRACE study (first 160 participants) and from approximately 1,200 subjects provided by 6 global collaborators. HLA class I and class II types, where available, came from metadata supplied by the sample provider rather than from assay-based typing. The repertoires were made available in a free public database intended to serve as a resource for research on the immune response to SARS-CoV-2. The material from the prospective study consisted of cDNA or gDNA derived from T cells, B-cell-depleted T cells, or PBMCs. The sample metadata nearly always contained a de-identified subject ID, COVID-19 status, age in years and sex. The dataset comprised deeply sampled blood TCRbeta repertoires from subjects exposed to, actively infected with, or recovered from COVID-19.

From its cysteine to its phenylalanine, the CDR3 spans 16 amino acids. CDR3 DNA is the only sequence kept; it has 48 bases, read in frame from the first base. The V end loses 5 bases and the J end loses 3 bases, and a stretch of 17 bases separates them. The CDR1 and CDR2 encoded by the germline V gene are SGHVS and FNYEAQ. Study-wide conclusions, independent of this receptor: The amount of clinical and demographic metadata varied by source and participant and was provided uncurated.

Whole blood was collected in K2EDTA tubes by collaborating institutions according to the institutions' own protocols. Collaborator samples were shipped for TCRbeta analysis as frozen whole blood, isolated PBMCs, or DNA extracted from either sample type. Sequencing was performed on peripheral blood. This receptor chain uses TRBV7-6 and TRBJ1-3; the best D guess is TRBD1, with 5 bases matching. The receptor's source is a middle-aged man with active or convalescent COVID-19. The CDR3 reads CASSLVGGFDGNTIYF. The DNA sequence reads TGTGCCAGCAGCCTAGTGGGGGGATTTGATGGAAACACCATATATTTT.